This T cell receptor beta chain came from a study of cytomegalovirus exposure and HLA in healthy donors (dated by TCRdb to 2017 to 2019). Regarding the research as a whole: According to an earlier analysis of 587 of the donors, roughly 180 million T cells yielded 117 million unique TCR beta sequences and roughly 280 Gb of sequence data. Approximately 310 gigabases of sequencing data and about 92 million unique TCR sequences made up an early release that covered 500 to 700 HLA-typed donors. Among the roughly 390 genotyped donors, around 79% belonged to the genetic ancestry cluster associated with self-reported Caucasian donors. The study aimed to test whether signatures of past pathogen exposure could be identified by cataloging public T cell receptors. The study profiled the T cell repertoires of 500 to 800 subjects by immunosequencing and related them to cytomegalovirus serostatus. Besides the first cohort of around 670 subjects, a separate validation cohort made up of roughly 130 different subjects was used. High-throughput TCR immunosequencing, statistical association of individual TCRs with disease status, and machine learning were combined to predict cytomegalovirus infection status. In a later analysis, previously published TCR beta repertoires from 550 to 700 donors were re-analyzed and high-resolution HLA genotyping was added so that TCR occurrence patterns could be studied. The later analysis used no new phenotypic data to find candidate immune exposures, relying instead on TCR beta sequences and their occurrence across donors. An earlier analysis of 500 to 750 of the donors applied high-throughput TCR beta sequencing to assess whether each TCR beta V gene segment acted as functional or pseudogenic. Donor age, sex, ethnicity and CMV serostatus were compiled together with the repertoire data. Genome-wide SNP genotypes for about three fifths of the 666 donors were used in a later genetic analysis, which treated that subset as a discovery cohort. Every repertoire in the discovery cohort had been generated on one and the same sequencing platform. Class I and class II HLA loci were covered by the typing at four-digit resolution. Typing coverage differed by locus: A, B, C, DRB1 and DQB1 were typed in roughly 629-630 donors, DQA1 in about 560, DPA1 in around 600, and DPB1 in 450 to 480. Roughly five DR-DQ haplotypes were treated as single units for association and clustering because of strong linkage in the cohort. On average, roughly 240,000 unique TCR beta nucleotide sequences were sequenced per donor among a few hundred genotyped donors of the cohort, with 15% to 20% of those sequences being non-productive.

The paper's findings and limits, for the study overall: The earlier analysis of about 600 of the donors excluded fewer than 20 rarely observed V segments, including chromosome 9 orphons, because counts were too low. In the study, approximately 160 TCR beta chains were listed as associated with cytomegalovirus. In a later analysis, 16,951 TCR beta sequences were associated with specific HLA alleles at a false discovery rate of 0.05. Because some donors lacked HLA typing at each locus, the association tests relied only on the typed subset. A few of the identified cytomegalovirus-associated TCR beta chains were confirmed in vitro to be specific for cytomegalovirus antigens. Most TCR sequences were observed very rarely across donors, whereas some public TCRs were present in many individuals. For the cohort, immune exposure information was limited to CMV serostatus. A further reported finding was that TCR beta sequences accurately predicted the HLA-A and HLA-B alleles for most subjects in the first cohort. An association between a missense DCLRE1C variant and V-gene and J-gene trimming of TCR beta chains was found in a later genetic analysis and replicated in an independent cohort. A later analysis found that TCR association rates varied across HLA loci, with DRB1 alleles showing the most associated TCRs and HLA-C alleles the fewest. Roughly uniform sequencing depth across donors was assumed in presence/absence analyses, although this assumption may not hold. Broadly in line with IMGT annotations, most TCR beta V segments showed up in productive rearrangements about 87% or about 30% of the time in an earlier analysis of several hundred of the donors. Compared with equally common non-associated chains, HLA-associated TCR beta chains in a later analysis were more clonally expanded and had lower generation probabilities. Cytomegalovirus status was reported to be diagnosed by the classifier with high specificity and sensitivity in both the original and validation cohorts. A cluster of highly shared sequence variants was judged likely to represent a technical artifact of the sequencing pipeline. Most CMV-associated TCR beta chains appeared to be HLA-restricted in a later analysis, and the HLA associations seemed to be driven largely by CMV exposure. Strong co-occurrence of HLA alleles, especially DR and DQ, made assigning TCR associations to individual alleles difficult. The 87-base-pair reads could not distinguish some IMGT-functional V segments, including TRBV6-2 and TRBV6-3, so those segments were excluded. A later analysis reported that several top co-occurrence clusters appeared linked to parvovirus B19, influenza, CMV and Epstein-Barr virus. The cohort was sequenced for TCR beta chains only, and without alpha or paired-chain data the features that could be detected were limited. Compared with the 666-donor mean, donors in an Asian-associated ancestry cluster had fewer N-insertions in productive TCRs, according to a later genetic analysis. Correlated functional status among segregating V segments might be attributable to linkage disequilibrium, but an unknown experimental factor could not be ruled out. According to the authors, the approach could potentially be generalized to other disease states and immunological phenotypes.

CDR1 and CDR2 were assigned from the germline V gene (reference sequence) as LNHDA and SQIVND. Taken from cysteine to phenylalanine, the CDR3 has 14 residues. Only the CDR3 DNA is retained, 42 bases long and in frame from the first base. Unmatched junction bases come to 7, with V trimmed by 6 bases and J by 5 bases. The cohort was made up of 500 to 800 healthy bone marrow donors. All cohort members were sampled while nominally healthy, although unrecorded immune exposures were likely present. The donor was CMV seronegative and belonged to the group of 350 or so seronegative cohort members. A peripheral blood sample was collected from each donor, and TCR beta sequencing was performed on peripheral blood mononuclear cells. Genomic DNA was extracted from the blood cell samples with the Qiagen DNeasy Blood Extraction Kit. The protocol used for the library was the immunoSEQ multiplex PCR assay. For the multiplex PCR, a mixture combining 60 forward primers for TCR Vbeta segments and 13 reverse primers for TCR Jbeta segments was used. The CDR3 region of rearranged TCR beta genes was amplified from genomic DNA with a multiplex PCR assay. Amplified TCR beta libraries were sequenced as 87-base-pair reads on the Illumina HiSeq System. From the authors' description of their analysis: A later analysis counted about 80 million unique TCR beta chains across the 640 or so repertoires, and some 11 million of these chains were shared by at least two donors. A nearest-neighbor algorithm error-corrected the raw reads and collapsed the reads into unique sequences, merging closely related sequences to remove PCR and sequencing errors. To assign V, D and J gene segments, CDR3 sequences were aligned to IMGT reference sequences. For a sequence to be retained, a match of at least six nucleotides was required to both a V gene segment and a J gene segment. Rearrangements were called productive when the CDR3 lacked stop codons and stayed in frame with V and J; all others were non-productive. Following IMGT convention, CDR3 was defined as the stretch from the second conserved V-encoded cysteine to the conserved J-encoded phenylalanine. The earlier analysis of approximately 500 of the donors excluded sequences that lacked an unambiguous match to a single V gene segment. An earlier analysis of a few hundred of the donors called V segments functional above 56.7% productive rearrangements and segregating when the between-donor standard deviation exceeded 5%. A statistical classification framework was built for diagnosing cytomegalovirus status from the catalog of TCR beta chain sequences. V and J gene assignment, in a later analysis, came from comparing TCR nucleotide sequences with IMGT/GENE-DB human TR gene sequences. A later analysis assigned CDR3 sequences and most-parsimonious VDJ recombination scenarios with the TCRdist pipeline. A later analysis defined each TCR beta chain by its CDR3 amino acid sequence plus V-gene family, and excluded reads lacking a unique V-gene family. In a later analysis, a few hundred highly shared, low-generation-probability nucleotide sequences were removed to address suspected cross-contamination and a sequencing artifact. In a later analysis, a clonal expansion index was calculated for each public chain from normalized within-repertoire ranks of inferred template counts. In a later analysis, generation probabilities were computed with a VDJ recombination model fitted to out-of-frame rearrangements, and the resulting probabilities were checked against IGoR. Hypergeometric tests were used in a later analysis to score TCR-TCR, TCR-HLA and TCR-CMV co-occurrence, with a repertoire-size bias correction applied to the TCR pairs. To estimate false discovery rates, a later analysis permuted the HLA or CMV assignments 20 times. In a later analysis, co-occurring TCRs were grouped using DBSCAN, with TCRdist sequence similarity added in when clustering inside HLA-allele-positive subsets. Co-occurrence clustering excluded repertoires with fewer than 30,000 or more than 120,000 public chains, plus five with anomalous nucleotide sharing. TCRdb took this table from immuneACCESS and kept in-frame rearrangements with V and J called. Such tables lack part of the clones; where checked against another copy, unresolved V genes explain under half of the gap, and the rest is unexplained. V and J calls and clone size are as listed in that table; D and trimming were resolved from the DNA. This sample is represented by 100,000 to 150,000 clones; about 71% of them were singletons. The ten largest account for around 3.3% of the sample.

Turning to this clone: The antigen it binds to is not known. Base qualities are not at hand, and no much larger clone is one base apart.

The sequence is built from TRBV19 and TRBJ2-5, and 9 junction bases match TRBD1. This receptor was identified in a woman aged 45-65 years in good health and CMV-seronegative. Sequencing was performed on PBMCs. The CDR3 amino acid sequence is: CASRKQGAGETQYF. The nucleotide sequence is given as TGTGCCAGTAGGAAACAGGGGGCCGGGGAGACCCAGTACTTC.